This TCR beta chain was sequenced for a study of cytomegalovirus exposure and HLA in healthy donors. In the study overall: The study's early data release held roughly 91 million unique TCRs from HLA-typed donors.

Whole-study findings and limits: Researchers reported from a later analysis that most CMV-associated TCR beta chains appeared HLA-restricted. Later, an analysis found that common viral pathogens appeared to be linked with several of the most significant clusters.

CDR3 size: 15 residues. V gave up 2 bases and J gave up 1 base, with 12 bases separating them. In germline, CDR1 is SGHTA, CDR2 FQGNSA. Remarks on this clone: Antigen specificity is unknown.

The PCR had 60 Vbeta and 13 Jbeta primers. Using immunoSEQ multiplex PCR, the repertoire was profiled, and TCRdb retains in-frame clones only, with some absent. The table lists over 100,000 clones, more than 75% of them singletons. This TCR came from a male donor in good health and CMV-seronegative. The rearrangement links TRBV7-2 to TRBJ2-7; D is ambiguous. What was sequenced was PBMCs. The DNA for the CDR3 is TGTGCCAGCAGCTTAAGCGCACCTAATTCCTACGAGCAGTACTTC. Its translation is CASSLSAPNSYEQYF.